These 9 T cell receptor beta chains originate from one sample sequenced in a study of shared clonotypes between healthy human individuals (dated by TCRdb to the early 2020s). The method was the immunoSEQ multiplex PCR assay. The table was pulled from immuneACCESS by TCRdb, which kept in-frame rearrangements only. Such tables lose some clones; where checked, under half of the loss comes from unresolved V genes, and the rest has no known cause. Present in this sample are around 530,000 clones, just over 75% of which were seen just once. The biggest ten clones account for around 12% of the sample. Material: PBMCs. These receptors were collected from a woman aged 35 to 49 in good health. Some clones in this sample may be carry-over from other donors' samples.

The CDR3 loop reads CASSETSGNNEQFF. CDR3 nucleotides: TGTGCCAGCAGCGAGACTAGCGGAAACAATGAGCAGTTCTTC. The chain uses TRBV9 and TRBJ2-1, with TRBD2 matching over 9 bases. CDR1 is SGDLS and CDR2 is YYNGEE in the germline V gene. V dropped 3 bases and J dropped 5; count of bases not matched to a gene: 3. This CDR3 spans 14 amino acids.

This clone appeared a few times. The genes are TRBV11-2 and TRBJ1-1; 8 nucleotides align to TRBD1. V trimming: 3 bases; J trimming: 4 bases; junction bases outside the gene matches: 4. Germline-derived CDR1 and CDR2 are SGHAT and FQNNGV. CDR3 length equals 14 residues. This CDR3 reads CASSLQGATTEAFF. The CDR3 DNA reads TGTGCCAGCAGCTTGCAGGGGGCGACCACTGAAGCTTTCTTT. The full variable domain, with the rest looked up from reference TRBV11-2 and TRBJ1-1, is EAGVAQSPRYKIIEKRQSVAFWCNPISGHATLYWYQQILGQGPKLLIQFQNNGVVDDSQLPKDRFSAERLKGVDSTLKIQPAKLEDSAVYLCASSLQGATTEAFFGQGTRLTVV.

V is TRBV10-3 and J is TRBJ2-6; D ambiguous. V was cut by 4 bases and J by 2 bases, with 9 bases left in between. This CDR3 region has 15 residues. Germline values: CDR1 ENHRY, CDR2 SYGVKD. The DNA for the CDR3 is TGTGCCATCAGTGCGGTACACACTGGGGCCAACGTCCTGACTTTC. Translated: CAISAVHTGANVLTF.

This chain joins TRBV18 and TRBJ1-1; D is unresolved. Germline CDR1 and CDR2: KGHSH and LQKENI. This CDR3 region has 16 residues. V dropped 0 bases and J dropped 1 base, with 12 bases sitting between them. The CDR3, as DNA: TGTGCCAGCTCACCACCCGGAAGCAATAGGAACACTGAAGCTTTCTTT. It encodes CASSPPGSNRNTEAFF.

This clone was seen at least ten times. The chain uses TRBV27 and TRBJ2-1, with TRBD2 matching 8 bases. The CDR3 runs 15 residues. Per germline, CDR1 MNHEY and CDR2 SMNVEV (reference sequence). With V trimmed by 4 bases and J by 6 bases, 8 bases remained unmatched. As DNA, the CDR3 is TGTGCCAGCAGTTACAGGCGGGAGGTTCCCAATGAGCAGTTCTTC. This sequence encodes CASSYRREVPNEQFF.

This clone appeared a single time. The chain links TRBV5-1 to TRBJ2-1, with 10 positions matching TRBD2. Germline V gives CDR1 SGHRS, CDR2 YFSETQ. Trimming at V came to 4 bases and at J to 5 bases, leaving 9 bases not matched to a gene. This CDR3 is 16 amino acids long. CDR3 sequence reads: CASSTRTSGKDNEQFF. In DNA, the CDR3 is TGCGCCAGCAGCACCCGGACTAGCGGCAAGGACAATGAGCAGTTCTTC.

This rearrangement joins TRBV5-1 to TRBJ2-5, with D possibly being TRBD1 (6 bases). The V gene lost 5 bases and the J gene lost 5 bases, with 19 bases spanning the gap. The CDR3 sequence is 15 residues long. Germline V gene lookup returns CDR1 SGHRS and CDR2 YFSETQ. The CDR3 DNA sequence: TGCGCCAGCAGTTTCACAGGGCTACCTGAGGAGACCCAGTACTTC. Residues: CASSFTGLPEETQYF. Filled out from reference TRBV5-1 and TRBJ2-5, the complete variable domain reads KAGVTQTPRYLIKTRGQQVTLSCSPISGHRSVSWYQQTPGQGLQFLFEYFSETQRNKGNFPGRFSGRQFSNSRSEMNVSTLELGDSALYLCASSFTGLPEETQYFGPGTRLLVL.

The chain recombines TRBV7-2 with TRBJ2-5; D tentatively fits TRBD1 or TRBD2 (5 bases each). CDR3 length: 18 residues. The germline V gene has CDR1 SGHTA and CDR2 FQGNSA. V was pared by 2 bases and J by 3 bases, with 22 bases between. Here the CDR3 DNA reads TGTGCCAGCAGCTTACGACGGACGAGGTGGGACCCCAAAGAGACCCAGTACTTC. Translated: CASSLRRTRWDPKETQYF.

This clone turned up a few times. The CDR3 here is CASSLGGTHTGELFF. CDR3 DNA sequence: TGTGCCAGCAGCTTGGGGGGGACTCACACCGGGGAGCTGTTTTTT. The V call is TRBV5-4, the J call TRBJ2-2, with D perhaps matching TRBD2 (6 bases). Germline lookup yields CDR1 SGHNT and CDR2 YYREEE (reference sequence). Trimming removed 0 bases at V and 3 bases at J, with 9 bases between. The CDR3 covers 15 residues.